This T cell receptor (beta chain) was captured in a study of metastatic and nonmetastatic thyroid tumors. About the study: Comparative analysis of repertoires was undertaken across blood and tumor or nodule tissue obtained from malignant and benign thyroid patients. Regarding the study as a whole: Relative to benign nodules, malignant thyroid tumors were reportedly characterized by significantly elevated TCR beta diversity in blood and tumor.

Until they underwent thyroid surgery, no patient had received any treatment. Original analysis: Built for papillary thyroid cancer, a distant-metastasis classifier drew on CDR3 differences across clinicopathological groups. MiXCR re-clonotyped the PCR reads for TCRdb. The V and J calls were determined by TCRdb, not by the authors. The sample consists of 35,000 to 40,000 clones, around 26% of them appearing once. On this clone: The target antigen is unknown. Compared with germline, one end of the junction differs, possibly owing to a read error.

This TCR came from a female donor with papillary thyroid cancer or a benign thyroid nodule (not recorded which). Some clones in this sample may be carry-over from other donors' samples. Sequenced sample: blood.

In DNA form, the CDR3 reads TGTGCCAGCAAAGCCGGCGGGACAGGACATCAGCTCCAGCATTTT. Its protein product is CASKAGGTGHQLQHF. The genes are TRBV12-3 or TRBV12-4 and TRBJ1-5; the match to TRBD1 covers 8 bases. The CDR3 length is 15 residues.